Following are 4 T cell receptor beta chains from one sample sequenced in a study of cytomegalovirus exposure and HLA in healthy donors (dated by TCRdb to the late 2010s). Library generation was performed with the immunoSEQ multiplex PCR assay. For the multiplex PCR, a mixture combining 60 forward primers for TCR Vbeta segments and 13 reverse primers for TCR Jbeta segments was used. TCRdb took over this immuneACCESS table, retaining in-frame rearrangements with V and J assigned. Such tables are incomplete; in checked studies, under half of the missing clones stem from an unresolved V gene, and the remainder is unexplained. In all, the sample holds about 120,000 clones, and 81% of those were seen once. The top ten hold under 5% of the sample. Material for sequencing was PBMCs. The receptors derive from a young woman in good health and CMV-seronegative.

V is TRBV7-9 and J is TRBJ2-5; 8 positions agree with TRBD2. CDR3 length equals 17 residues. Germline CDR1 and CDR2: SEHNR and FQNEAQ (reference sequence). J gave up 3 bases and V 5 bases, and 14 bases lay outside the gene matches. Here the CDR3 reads CASSPLAGRLREETQYF. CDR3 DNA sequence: TGTGCCAGCAGCCCTTTAGCGGGGAGGTTAAGAGAAGAGACCCAGTACTTC.

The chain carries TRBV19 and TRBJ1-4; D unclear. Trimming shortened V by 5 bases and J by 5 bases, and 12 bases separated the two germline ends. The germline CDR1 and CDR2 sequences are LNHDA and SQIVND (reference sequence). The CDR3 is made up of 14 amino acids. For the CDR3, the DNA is TGTGCCAGTAGTTCCCGTGGCAGGAATGAAAAACTGTTTTTT. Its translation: CASSSRGRNEKLFF.

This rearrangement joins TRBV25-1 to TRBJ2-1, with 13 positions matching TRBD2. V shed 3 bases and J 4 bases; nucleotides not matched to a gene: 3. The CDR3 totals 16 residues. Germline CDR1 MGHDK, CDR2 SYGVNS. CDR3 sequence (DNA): TGTGCCAGCAGTGATAAGGGACTAGCGGGATACAATGAGCAGTTCTTC. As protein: CASSDKGLAGYNEQFF.

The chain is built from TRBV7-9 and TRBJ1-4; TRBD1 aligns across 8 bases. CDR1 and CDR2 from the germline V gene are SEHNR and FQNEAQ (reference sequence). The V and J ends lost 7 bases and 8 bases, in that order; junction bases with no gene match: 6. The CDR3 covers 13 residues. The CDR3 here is CASTQGAEEKLFF. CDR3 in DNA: TGTGCCAGCACGCAGGGGGCCGAGGAAAAACTGTTTTTT.